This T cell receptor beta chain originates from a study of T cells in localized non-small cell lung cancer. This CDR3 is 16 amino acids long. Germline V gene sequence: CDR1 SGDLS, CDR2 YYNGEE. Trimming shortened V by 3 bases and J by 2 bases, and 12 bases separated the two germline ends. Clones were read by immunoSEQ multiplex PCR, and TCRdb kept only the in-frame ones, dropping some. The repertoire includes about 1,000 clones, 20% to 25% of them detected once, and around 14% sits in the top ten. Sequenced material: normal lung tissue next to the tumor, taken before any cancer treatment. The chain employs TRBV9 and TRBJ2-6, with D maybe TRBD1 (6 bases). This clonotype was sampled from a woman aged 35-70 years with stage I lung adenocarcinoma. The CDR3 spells CASSAQNRAGANVLTF. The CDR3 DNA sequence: TGTGCCAGCAGCGCCCAGAACAGGGCTGGGGCCAACGTCCTGACTTTC.